The present T cell receptor beta chain was sequenced within a study of cytomegalovirus exposure and HLA in healthy donors. Study-level results: A few CMV-associated chains were confirmed in vitro to be specific for CMV antigens. Rare TCR sequences dominated, though some public TCRs recurred in many donors.

The ends lost 5 bases at V and 5 bases at J; junction bases unmatched: 7. This CDR3 comprises 14 residues. The germline gives CDR1 SGHRS, CDR2 YFSETQ. A roughly 130-subject validation cohort, separate from the approximately 670-subject first cohort, supplied the donors. This table comes from immunoSEQ multiplex PCR, and its TCRdb copy is limited to in-frame clones, with some not included. This repertoire shows about 150,000 clones, roughly 86% found once; its top ten account for approximately 2.2%. About this clone itself: The antigen is undetermined.

The sequence came from a human donor in good health. J is TRBJ2-5 and V is TRBV5-1; 9 bases fit TRBD1. The sample comprised PBMCs. The CDR3 sequence: CASRKDRGFETQYF. The CDR3 nucleotides read TGCGCCAGCAGAAAAGACAGGGGGTTTGAGACCCAGTACTTC.